These 20 T cell receptor beta chains were all obtained from the same sample, sequenced in a study of CD8+ T cells in alopecia areata (dated by TCRdb to the late 2010s). Read against the paper, the sample's treatment or condition label means: oral pan-JAK inhibitor, 5-10 mg twice daily. Libraries were constructed by the immunoSEQ multiplex PCR assay. To provide template for TCR sequencing, every sample had RNA extracted and reverse transcribed into cDNA. TCRdb retrieved this table from immuneACCESS and kept in-frame rearrangements only. Not all clones are present; in checked studies, unresolved V genes account for under half, and no reason is known for the remainder. The sample table shows a few hundred thousand clones, and 30% to 40% are seen once. The ten largest make up around 0.48% of the sample. Here the sequenced sample was CD4+ T cells sorted from blood, taken between weeks 30 and 35, from a patient treated with tofacitinib. All receptors come from a human donor with alopecia areata.

The chain combines TRBV10-2 with TRBJ2-7; weak D call: TRBD2 (6 bases). Germline loops: CDR1 WSHSY, CDR2 SAAADI. The CDR3 runs to 14 residues. V was trimmed by 7 bases and J by 4 bases, leaving 17 bases between them. CDR3 DNA: TGCGCCAGCACCTCCAAGGCGCGGGGATACGAGCAGTACTTC. Its protein product is CASTSKARGYEQYF.

A few counts support this clone. The chain employs TRBV29-1 and TRBJ2-5; D unclear. The V end lost 7 bases, the J end lost 7 bases, and 13 bases lay between the germline ends. CDR3 length equals 11 residues. In germline, CDR1 is SQVTM, CDR2 ANQGSEA. Written as DNA, the CDR3 is TGCAGCGATTTAGACGTAGGGACCCAGTACTTC. As protein: CSDLDVGTQYF.

This chain links TRBV7-8 with TRBJ2-2; 8 bases map to TRBD2. Germline lookup yields CDR1 SGHVS and CDR2 FQNEAQ. With 8 bases clipped from V and 7 bases from J, the junction kept 12 bases outside the gene matches. The CDR3 spans 15 residues. CDR3 residues: CASYFKRELNGELFF. The CDR3 DNA is TGTGCCAGCTATTTCAAGCGGGAGTTGAACGGGGAGCTGTTTTTT.

The chain links TRBV6-5 to TRBJ2-4, with D maybe TRBD2 (6 bases). The CDR3 totals 13 residues. Trimming removed 6 bases at V and 9 bases at J, with 15 bases between. The germline gives CDR1 MNHEY, CDR2 SVGAGI. The CDR3 loop reads CASRTRGGGIQYF. The CDR3 DNA reads TGTGCCAGCAGAACTCGGGGAGGCGGCATTCAGTACTTC.

V gene TRBV5-1 combines with J gene TRBJ2-7, with a tentative D call TRBD1 (6 bases). From germline, CDR1 is SGHRS and CDR2 YFSETQ. Deletions cut 5 bases from V and 2 bases from J, with 14 bases between. The CDR3 extends over 14 amino acids. For the CDR3, the DNA is TGCGCCAGCAGTACCTCCGGGACAACCTACGAGCAGTACTTC. Translating it yields CASSTSGTTYEQYF.

J is TRBJ1-1 and V is TRBV2; no reliable D call. CDR1 is SNHLY, CDR2 FYNNEI, per germline. Trimming cost V 6 bases and J 3 bases, with 5 bases left between them. The CDR3 totals 11 residues. The CDR3 DNA reads as TGTGCCAGCAGCCAGTACACTGAAGCTTTCTTT. Amino acids: CASSQYTEAFF. The full variable domain, its missing parts supplied by reference TRBV2 and TRBJ1-1, is EPEVTQTPSHQVTQMGQEVILRCVPISNHLYFYWYRQILGQKVEFLVSFYNNEISEKSEIFDDQFSVERPDGSNFTLKIRSTKLEDSAMYFCASSQYTEAFFGQGTRLTVV.

J is TRBJ2-2 and V is TRBV27; 10 bases are shared with TRBD2. CDR1 is MNHEY and CDR2 is SMNVEV in the germline V gene (reference sequence). The CDR3 length is 17 residues. V dropped 6 bases and J dropped 4; count of bases not matched to a gene: 11. CDR3 sequence reads: CASSPPLSGRGTGELFF. In DNA, the CDR3 is TGTGCCAGCAGCCCCCCCCTGAGCGGGAGGGGCACCGGGGAGCTGTTTTTT.

The chain employs TRBV7-2 and TRBJ2-3, with D possibly TRBD2 on 5 matching bases. Trimming stripped 7 bases from V and 0 bases from J, with 11 bases between. The germline gives CDR1 SGHTA, CDR2 FQGNSA. The CDR3 spans 14 residues. In nucleotides, the CDR3 is TGTGCCAGCACCCGCGGCGGGAGCACAGATACGCAGTATTTT. Translated: CASTRGGSTDTQYF.

The chain recombines TRBV5-6 with TRBJ2-7; D unresolved. The length of the CDR3 is 14 residues. V was cut by 0 bases and J by 2 bases, with 9 bases left in between. Germline V gives CDR1 SGHDT, CDR2 YYEEEE. CDR3 loop: CASSLAGFAYEQYF. CDR3 in DNA: TGTGCCAGCAGCTTGGCAGGTTTCGCCTACGAGCAGTACTTC. The whole variable domain, remainder taken from reference TRBV5-6 and TRBJ2-7, is DAGVTQSPTHLIKTRGQQVTLRCSPKSGHDTVSWYQQALGQGPQFIFQYYEEEERQRGNFPDRFSGHQFPNYSSELNVNALLLGDSALYLCASSLAGFAYEQYFGPGTRLTVT.

J is TRBJ2-3 and V is TRBV5-1; TRBD1 agrees at 10 bases. CDR3 size: 15 residues. Germline V gives CDR1 SGHRS, CDR2 YFSETQ. With V trimmed by 4 bases and J by 0 bases, 2 bases remained unmatched. The CDR3: CASSPGQGSTDTQYF. In DNA, the CDR3 is TGCGCCAGCAGCCCGGGACAGGGGAGCACAGATACGCAGTATTTT. The entire variable domain, with the rest obtained from reference TRBV5-1 and TRBJ2-3, is as follows: KAGVTQTPRYLIKTRGQQVTLSCSPISGHRSVSWYQQTPGQGLQFLFEYFSETQRNKGNFPGRFSGRQFSNSRSEMNVSTLELGDSALYLCASSPGQGSTDTQYFGPGTRLTVL.

This chain connects TRBV4-1 to TRBJ1-5, with a weak D call TRBD1 (5 bases). CDR3 size: 15 residues. Between the trimmed V and J ends, which lost 3 bases and 3 bases, there was a span of 12 bases. Germline CDR1 and CDR2: MGHRA and YSYEKL. The CDR3 reads CASSQVVGVNQPQHF. CDR3 bases: TGCGCCAGCAGCCAGGTAGTGGGGGTCAATCAGCCCCAGCATTTT.

The chain employs TRBV30 and TRBJ1-5; no clear D gene. With 2 bases removed from V and 2 bases from J, the gap between germline ends came to 7 bases. The CDR3 runs to 13 residues. Germline-derived CDR1 and CDR2 are GTSNPN and SVGIG (reference sequence). The CDR3 sequence is CAWSKSGNQPQHF. In DNA form, the CDR3 reads TGTGCCTGGAGTAAGAGTGGCAATCAGCCCCAGCATTTT.

The rearrangement links TRBV27 to TRBJ2-7; 14 nucleotides agree with TRBD2. The germline CDR1 and CDR2 sequences are MNHEY and SMNVEV (reference sequence). After removal of 6 bases from V and 0 bases from J, the junction contained 16 bases not matched to a gene. The CDR3 length is 20 residues. As DNA, the CDR3 is TGTGCCAGCAGCTTCTCGGGGCCGACCGGGACTAGCGGGAGCTCCTACGAGCAGTACTTC. It specifies CASSFSGPTGTSGSSYEQYF.

This clone has a handful of counts. The chain couples TRBV7-9 to TRBJ2-2, with D uncertain. The CDR3 contains 13 residues. Germline values: CDR1 SEHNR, CDR2 FQNEAQ (reference sequence). V dropped 6 bases and J dropped 2 bases, with 7 bases sitting between them. The CDR3 reads CASRGPNTGELFF. The CDR3 DNA reads as TGTGCCAGCAGAGGGCCCAACACCGGGGAGCTGTTTTTT.

The rearrangement joins TRBV11-2 to TRBJ2-1, with TRBD2 matching over 8 bases. The CDR3 sequence is 15 residues long. J lost 5 bases, V lost 4 bases, and 7 bases had no gene match. Germline V gives CDR1 SGHAT, CDR2 FQNNGV. This chain's CDR3 is CASSSIAGRNNEQFF. The CDR3 DNA is TGTGCCAGCAGCTCGATAGCGGGACGAAACAATGAGCAGTTCTTC.

V usage is TRBV30 and J usage is TRBJ1-3; D remains ambiguous. The CDR3 sequence is 12 residues long. Germline-derived CDR1 and CDR2 are GTSNPN and SVGIG (reference sequence). Trimming cost V 3 bases and J 3 bases, with 6 bases left between them. CDR3 DNA sequence: TGTGCCTGGAGCGCTGTTGGAAACACCATATATTTT. It translates to CAWSAVGNTIYF.

J is TRBJ2-3 and V is TRBV5-6; D possibly corresponds to TRBD1 (5 bases). The V gene's germline CDR1 is SGHDT and CDR2 YYEEEE. The CDR3 length is 16 residues. Trimming left V 0 bases short and J 2 bases short, with 13 bases between. CDR3 bases: TGTGCCAGCAGCTTGGATCAGGGTATATCCACAGATACGCAGTATTTT. Protein sequence: CASSLDQGISTDTQYF. The full variable domain, completed using reference TRBV5-6 and TRBJ2-3, is DAGVTQSPTHLIKTRGQQVTLRCSPKSGHDTVSWYQQALGQGPQFIFQYYEEEERQRGNFPDRFSGHQFPNYSSELNVNALLLGDSALYLCASSLDQGISTDTQYFGPGTRLTVL.

The sample holds one count of this clone. Other DNA sequences in this sample translate to the same CDR3. CDR3: CASSLRGNQPQHF. The CDR3 DNA reads TGTGCCAGCAGTTTAAGGGGAAATCAGCCCCAGCATTTT. This chain uses TRBV27 with TRBJ1-5, with a weak D call TRBD1 (5 bases). This CDR3 is built from 13 residues. Trimming removed 2 bases at V and 4 bases at J, with 6 bases between. Germline V CDR1 and CDR2: MNHEY, SMNVEV (reference sequence).

The J gene is TRBJ1-5, the V gene TRBV30, with a possible D match to TRBD1 (5 bases). The CDR3 covers 13 residues. Trimming pared 3 bases from V and 2 bases from J, leaving 8 bases between. The germline V gene has CDR1 GTSNPN and CDR2 SVGIG (reference sequence). The CDR3 region is CAWRGQGNQPQHF. DNA for the CDR3: TGTGCCTGGAGGGGGCAGGGCAATCAGCCCCAGCATTTT.

The chain carries TRBV29-1 and TRBJ2-1; 8 positions match TRBD1. The germline CDR1 and CDR2 sequences are SQVTM and ANQGSEA. The CDR3 is made up of 12 amino acids. V was clipped by 7 bases and J by 7 bases; unmatched bases: 6. Here the CDR3 DNA reads TGCAGCGCCAGGACAGGGTTTAATGAGCAGTTCTTC. It translates to CSARTGFNEQFF.